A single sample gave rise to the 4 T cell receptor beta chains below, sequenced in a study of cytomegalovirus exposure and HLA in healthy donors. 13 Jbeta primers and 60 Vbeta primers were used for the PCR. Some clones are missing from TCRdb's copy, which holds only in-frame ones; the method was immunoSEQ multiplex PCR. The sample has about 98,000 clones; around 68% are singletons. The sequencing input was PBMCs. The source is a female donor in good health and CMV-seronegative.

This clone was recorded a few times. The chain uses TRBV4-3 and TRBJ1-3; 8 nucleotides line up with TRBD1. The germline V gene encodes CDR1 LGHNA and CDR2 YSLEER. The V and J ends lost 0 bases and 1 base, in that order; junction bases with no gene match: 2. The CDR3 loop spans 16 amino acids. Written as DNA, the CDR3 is TGCGCCAGCAGCCAAGACAGGGGGCTTTCTGGAAACACCATATATTTT. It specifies CASSQDRGLSGNTIYF.

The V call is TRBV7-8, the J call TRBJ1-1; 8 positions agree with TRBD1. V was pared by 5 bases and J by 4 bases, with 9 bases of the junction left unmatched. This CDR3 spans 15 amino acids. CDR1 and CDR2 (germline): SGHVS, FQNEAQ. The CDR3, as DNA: TGTGCCAGCAGCCTGCCGGACAGGGACGGCACTGAAGCTTTCTTT. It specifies CASSLPDRDGTEAFF.

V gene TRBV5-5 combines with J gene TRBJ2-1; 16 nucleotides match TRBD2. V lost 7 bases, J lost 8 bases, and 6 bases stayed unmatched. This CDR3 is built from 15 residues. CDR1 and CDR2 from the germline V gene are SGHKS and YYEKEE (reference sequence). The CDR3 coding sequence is TGTGCCAGCGGGACTAGCGGGGGGGCTTTGTATGAGCAGTTCTTC. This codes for CASGTSGGALYEQFF.

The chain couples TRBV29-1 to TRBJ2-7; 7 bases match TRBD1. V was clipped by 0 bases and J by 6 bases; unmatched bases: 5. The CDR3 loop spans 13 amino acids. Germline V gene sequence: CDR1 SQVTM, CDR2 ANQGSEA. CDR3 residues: CSVEDPRTGEQYF. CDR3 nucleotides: TGCAGCGTTGAAGATCCCCGGACAGGCGAGCAGTACTTC.